Listed below are T cell receptor beta chains from one sample, sequenced in a study of T cell responses to AZD1222 COVID-19 vaccine. The method was immunoSEQ multiplex PCR; TCRdb's version includes in-frame clones alone and lacks a portion of them. This sample has more than 85,000 clones, with about 90% found just once. Sequenced here: peripheral blood, sampled on day 0 of AZD1222 vaccination. Source of these receptors: an adult in good health. Each CDR3 is given with its conserved first and last residue. The D gene is left open where the match is weak. Clone size, where shown, is once, few, many, or a class for clones that have expanded.

CDR3 | DNA | V | size | D | J
CASSFSGRGTEAFF | TGTGCCAGCAGCTTCTCGGGCCGGGGAACTGAAGCTTTCTTT | TRBV7-9 | once | NA | TRBJ1-1
CASSSSRPSGTQYF | TGTGCCAGCAGCTCCTCCCGCCCCAGTGGTACGCAGTATTTT | TRBV7-2 | NA | NA | TRBJ2-3
CASSRWSGGYNEQFF | TGTGCCAGCAGCCGCTGGAGCGGGGGCTACAATGAGCAGTTCTTC | TRBV14 | NA | TRBD2 | TRBJ2-1
CASSSQGGSNYGYTF | TGTGCCAGCAGCTCACAGGGGGGAAGTAACTATGGCTACACCTTC | TRBV5-4 | NA | TRBD1 | TRBJ1-2
CASSPTATRGASEAFF | TGTGCCAGCAGCCCGACGGCCACGCGGGGGGCTTCTGAAGCTTTCTTT | TRBV3-1/TRBV3-2 | once | NA | TRBJ1-1
CASSLERGRLQETQYF | TGTGCCAGCAGCTTAGAGCGGGGTAGGCTACAAGAGACCCAGTACTTC | TRBV7-2 | NA | TRBD2 | TRBJ2-5
CASSVDTGGGNTIYF | TGTGCCAGCAGCGTGGATACAGGGGGAGGAAACACCATATATTTT | TRBV9 | NA | TRBD1 | TRBJ1-3
CASSPGQDYGYTF | TGTGCCAGCAGCCCAGGACAGGACTATGGCTACACCTTC | TRBV11-3 | NA | TRBD1 | TRBJ1-2
CASSLDIGGDGYTF | TGCGCCAGCAGCTTGGACATAGGGGGCGATGGCTACACCTTC | TRBV5-1 | NA | TRBD1 | TRBJ1-2
CASSPEDRVYEQYF | TGTGCCAGCAGCCCGGAGGACAGGGTCTACGAGCAGTACTTC | TRBV7-2 | NA | TRBD1 | TRBJ2-7
CASKDHRGYTEAFF | TGTGCCAGCAAGGACCATAGGGGGTACACTGAAGCTTTCTTT | TRBV27 | NA | NA | TRBJ1-1
CASSVTGGGRTEAFF | TGTGCCAGCAGCGTGACAGGGGGCGGTCGCACTGAAGCTTTCTTT | TRBV5-4 | NA | TRBD1 | TRBJ1-1
CASSQSGLGVTDTQYF | TGTGCCAGCAGCCAGTCGGGACTAGGAGTCACAGATACGCAGTATTTT | TRBV3-1/TRBV3-2 | NA | TRBD2 | TRBJ2-3
CASSLAGSNSPLHF | TGCGCCAGCAGCTTGGCAGGGAGTAATTCACCCCTCCACTTT | TRBV5-1 | NA | NA | TRBJ1-6
CASSHRSGGPGLGYTF | TGTGCCAGCAGCCATCGATCCGGGGGGCCAGGTTTGGGCTACACCTTC | TRBV3-1/TRBV3-2 | NA | NA | TRBJ1-2
CSVEAGGYGYTF | TGCAGCGTTGAGGCAGGGGGCTATGGCTACACCTTC | TRBV29-1 | once | TRBD1 | TRBJ1-2
CASSPTGGNQPQHF | TGTGCCAGCAGCCCGACAGGGGGCAATCAGCCCCAGCATTTT | TRBV7-8 | NA | TRBD1 | TRBJ1-5
CASSPRGQPQHF | TGTGCCAGCAGCCCGCGGGGGCAGCCCCAGCATTTT | TRBV3-1/TRBV3-2 | NA | NA | TRBJ1-5
CAITGLFYEQYF | TGTGCCATCACGGGACTGTTCTACGAGCAGTACTTC | TRBV6-5 | once | NA | TRBJ2-7
CSGVGGFTDTQYF | TGCAGCGGGGTAGGGGGTTTCACAGATACGCAGTATTTT | TRBV29-1 | NA | NA | TRBJ2-3
CSVESTWDGYTF | TGCAGCGTTGAGAGCACTTGGGATGGCTACACCTTC | TRBV29-1 | once | NA | TRBJ1-2
CASSQGAGGRETQYF | TGTGCCAGCAGCCAAGGAGCGGGGGGCCGGGAGACCCAGTACTTC | TRBV3-1/TRBV3-2 | NA | TRBD2 | TRBJ2-5
CASSEANLGTGGYTF | TGTGCCAGCAGTGAAGCCAATCTGGGGACAGGTGGCTACACCTTC | TRBV2 | NA | TRBD1 | TRBJ1-2
CASSLLGDGEQYF | TGTGCCAGCAGTTTATTGGGTGACGGCGAGCAGTACTTC | TRBV12-3/TRBV12-4 | NA | NA | TRBJ2-7
CASSRGRANEKLFF | TGTGCCAGCTCGCGGGGGCGGGCTAATGAAAAACTGTTTTTT | TRBV18 | once | NA | TRBJ1-4
CASSTDRGVTEAFF | TGCGCCAGCAGCACAGACAGGGGGGTGACTGAAGCTTTCTTT | TRBV5-1 | NA | TRBD1 | TRBJ1-1
CASSERGQGADYEQYF | TGTGCCAGCAGTGAAAGAGGACAGGGGGCAGACTACGAGCAGTACTTC | TRBV2 | NA | TRBD1 | TRBJ2-7
CASSDSKTSHEQYF | TGTGCCAGCAGTGACTCAAAGACGTCTCACGAGCAGTACTTC | TRBV6-4 | NA | NA | TRBJ2-7
CASSSLGLKQFF | TGCGCCAGCAGCTCGCTCGGACTAAAGCAGTTCTTC | TRBV5-1 | NA | NA | TRBJ2-1
CASSSHPLGGGGTQYF | TGTGCCAGCAGTTCCCACCCCCTGGGGGGTGGGGGGACCCAGTACTTC | TRBV2 | NA | NA | TRBJ2-5
CASEGNEKLFF | TGTGCCAGCGAGGGGAATGAAAAACTGTTTTTT | TRBV2 | NA | NA | TRBJ1-4